This T cell receptor (beta chain) was recovered during a study of blood T cells in healthy people across ages. Study-wide results and caveats: Researchers report that TCR beta diversity correlated strongly with naive T cell percentage.

The CDR3 spans 15 residues. V was cut by 1 base and J by 0 bases, with 8 bases left in between. Germline V gene sequence: CDR1 MGHRA, CDR2 YSYEKL. As for this clonotype: Its antigen is still unknown.

Together with a sample-barcoded 5' primer, a J-beta primer mix was included in a second PCR lasting roughly 6 to 12 cycles. A 12-random-nucleotide template-switch adaptor tagged each cDNA molecule. TCRdb analysed the 5' RACE reads with MiXCR anew, one entry per CDR3 protein. The data contain about 1,400,000 distinct CDR3 sequences, approximately 59% of them seen just once; the ten biggest clones take up 6.5% to 8.5%. Isolation of PBMCs gave at least 7 million cells per sample. The chain combines TRBV4-1 with TRBJ2-3; D unclear. Sequences were obtained from blood. The clonotype comes from a man aged 18 to 30 in good health. The CDR3 sequence is CASSQVVTSTDTQYF. The CDR3 DNA reads as TGCGCCAGCAGCCAAGTGGTTACTAGCACAGATACGCAGTATTTT.